These T cell receptor beta chains were read from a single sample in a study of cytomegalovirus exposure and HLA in healthy donors. Some clones are missing from TCRdb's copy, which holds only in-frame ones; the method was immunoSEQ multiplex PCR. The sample includes 150,000 to 200,000 clones, around 90% of them seen just once. Source material: PBMCs. Every receptor here comes from a young woman in good health and CMV-seropositive. CDR3s include the opening cysteine and the closing phenylalanine or tryptophan. D genes are given only for firm matches. Rows may omit the clone size; those that give it use once, few, many or a size class.

>TRBV7-8|TRBJ2-1|-|-
TGTGCCAGCAGCTACAGGGTTGGGGGTCACAATGAGCAGTTCTTC
CASSYRVGGHNEQFF
>TRBV28|TRBJ2-1|-|-
TGTGCCAGCAGTTTTGGGGGGGCGCGCAATGAGCAGTTCTTC
CASSFGGARNEQFF
>TRBV4-1|TRBJ2-1|-|-
TGCGCCAGCAGCCAAGAGACGACCGGGGTCCCTAACAATGAGCAGTTCTTC
CASSQETTGVPNNEQFF
>TRBV7-8|TRBJ1-6|-|-
TGTGCCAGCAGCTTACTACGGGGCTCCTATAATTCACCCCTCCACTTT
CASSLLRGSYNSPLHF
>TRBV19|TRBJ1-2|-|-
TGTGCCAGTAGAGAAACAGGAGTAGGAAGGGCCTATGGCTACACCTTC
CASRETGVGRAYGYTF
>TRBV9|TRBJ2-3|TRBD2|-
TGTGCCAGCAGCGTAGGGGACCTAGCGGGGGCTAGCACAGATACGCAGTATTTT
CASSVGDLAGASTDTQYF
>TRBV11-2|TRBJ2-5|-|-
TGTGCCAGCAGCTTAGGTTTGGGGGGAGTGGGTCAAGAGACCCAGTACTTC
CASSLGLGGVGQETQYF
>TRBV5-4|TRBJ1-2|-|-
TGTGCCAGCAGCTTGGCCGGGGGGCCTCGGTATGGCTACACCTTC
CASSLAGGPRYGYTF
>TRBV6-1|TRBJ2-5|TRBD2|-
TGTGCCAGCAGTGAAGCCACCTCGGGGAGGGTCTACGAGACCCAGTACTTC
CASSEATSGRVYETQYF
>TRBV10-1|TRBJ1-1|-|few
TGCGCCAGCAGTGGCACCCCACAGGTGAACACTGAAGCTTTCTTT
CASSGTPQVNTEAFF
>TRBV5-6|TRBJ2-5|-|-
TGTGCCAGCAGCCGAGGACAGCGAATTCAAGAGACCCAGTACTTC
CASSRGQRIQETQYF
>TRBV14|TRBJ2-3|-|-
TGTGCCAGCAGCCAATTCCCCGGGACTCCTAGCACAGATACGCAGTATTTT
CASSQFPGTPSTDTQYF
>TRBV6-5|TRBJ2-2|-|-
TGTGCCAGCAGCCCGACTAGACGGACCGGGGAGCTGTTTTTT
CASSPTRRTGELFF
>TRBV5-6|TRBJ2-5|TRBD2|-
TGTGCCAGCAGGAAGCGGGGGGCCTCCAAAGAGACCCAGTACTTC
CASRKRGASKETQYF
>TRBV4-1|TRBJ1-2|TRBD1|-
TGCGCCAGCAGCCAAGCTCGGTGGACAGGGCGGGATTATGGCTACACCTTC
CASSQARWTGRDYGYTF
>TRBV5-8|TRBJ1-2|-|-
TGTGCCAGCAGCTTGGAGCTTATGGGCAGCTATGGCTACACCTTC
CASSLELMGSYGYTF
>TRBV6-6|TRBJ2-5|TRBD2|-
TGTGCCAGCAGTTACACTAGCGGGGGACCCCAAGAGACCCAGTACTTC
CASSYTSGGPQETQYF
>TRBV4-1|TRBJ2-7|TRBD2|-
TGCGCCAGCAGCCAAAGCGGGGGGAACTCCTACGAGCAGTACTTC
CASSQSGGNSYEQYF
>TRBV7-9|TRBJ2-3|TRBD2|-
TGTGCCAGCAGCTTATACCAAGCGGGGGGCTATACGCAGTATTTT
CASSLYQAGGYTQYF
>TRBV7-9|TRBJ2-4|TRBD2|once
TGTGCCAGCAGCTTATTAGATTCCAGCGGGGGGCCGGGCAAAAACATTCAGTACTTC
CASSLLDSSGGPGKNIQYF
>TRBV21-1|TRBJ2-3|-|-
TGTGCCAGCAGCAAAAGGGAGGCTAGCCGAAGCACAGATACGCAGTATTTT
CASSKREASRSTDTQYF
>TRBV2|TRBJ1-4|TRBD1|-
TGTGCCAGCAGTGAAGAATGGGACAGGGATAATGAAAAACTGTTTTTT
CASSEEWDRDNEKLFF
>TRBV18|TRBJ2-1|TRBD2|-
TGTGCCAGCTCACCAACCCCCGGACTAGCGGGGGGTGGGGGGGAGCAGTTCTTC
CASSPTPGLAGGGGEQFF
>TRBV4-2|TRBJ2-3|TRBD2|-
TGTGCCAGCAGCCCTTCAACTCTTAGCGGGGGGGCAGATACGCAGTATTTT
CASSPSTLSGGADTQYF
>TRBV19|TRBJ2-2|-|-
TGTGCCAGTAGTCCCTCCAGGGGGAACACCGGGGAGCTGTTTTTT
CASSPSRGNTGELFF
>TRBV7-8|TRBJ2-7|TRBD2|once
TGTGCCAGCAGCTTAATCCCTAGCGGGAATTACGAGCAGTACTTC
CASSLIPSGNYEQYF
>TRBV10-2|TRBJ2-1|TRBD1|-
TGCGCCAGTTACAGGGGCTACAATGAGCAGTTCTTC
CASYRGYNEQFF
>TRBV4-3|TRBJ1-1|-|-
TGCGCCAGCAGCCAAGAAGCGCCGCTAATGAACACTGAAGCTTTCTTT
CASSQEAPLMNTEAFF
>TRBV27|TRBJ2-7|TRBD1|-
TGTGCCAGCAGCCAAACGGGACAGGGATACGAGCAGTACTTC
CASSQTGQGYEQYF
>TRBV5-6|TRBJ2-7|TRBD1|-
TGTGCCAGCAGCTCCGGGACAGTAACCTACGAGCAGTACTTC
CASSSGTVTYEQYF
>TRBV4-1|TRBJ2-7|TRBD1|-
TGCGCCAGCGCCCTAGGGCAGGGGGCTTACGAGCAGTACTTC
CASALGQGAYEQYF
>TRBV5-6|TRBJ1-1|TRBD1|-
TGTGCCAGCAGCTTGATGACAGGGCCGAACACTGAAGCTTTCTTT
CASSLMTGPNTEAFF
>TRBV25-1|TRBJ2-7|-|-
TGTGCCAGCAGTGAGCCAGGGGAAGCCTACGAGCAGTACTTC
CASSEPGEAYEQYF
>TRBV13|TRBJ2-7|-|few
TGTGCCAGCAGCTTAGTCAGCAGGGCCTACGAGCAGTACTTC
CASSLVSRAYEQYF
>TRBV11-3|TRBJ2-2|-|-
TGTGCCAGCAGCTTAGTTGGCAGCGGGGAGCTGTTTTTT
CASSLVGSGELFF
>TRBV19|TRBJ2-7|TRBD1|-
TGTGCCAGTAGTTCCCGGGACAGGCGAAGCTCCTACGAGCAGTACTTC
CASSSRDRRSSYEQYF
>TRBV6-5|TRBJ1-5|TRBD1|-
TGTGCCAGCAGGCAGGGGGTTCGACAGCCCCAGCATTTT
CASRQGVRQPQHF
>TRBV4-1|TRBJ2-3|-|-
TGCGCCAGCAGCCAAGTGGCCTCAGATACGCAGTATTTT
CASSQVASDTQYF
>TRBV7-2|TRBJ2-4|TRBD1|-
TGTGCCAGCAGCATTATTCCCCGGGACAGAGGGTACTTC
CASSIIPRDRGYF
>TRBV5-1|TRBJ2-3|-|-
TGCGCCAGCAGCTGGTCTAGCGTCGGGGCAGATACGCAGTATTTT
CASSWSSVGADTQYF
>TRBV6-4|TRBJ2-3|TRBD2|-
TGTGCCAGCAGTGCCGGGACTAGCGGCACAGATACGCAGTATTTT
CASSAGTSGTDTQYF
>TRBV7-9|TRBJ2-7|-|-
TGTGCCAGCAGCTTAACTAATCAGGACTCCGAGCAGTACTTC
CASSLTNQDSEQYF
>TRBV18|TRBJ2-5|-|-
TGTGCCAGCTCACCACCGGGACTTCACCAAGAGACCCAGTACTTC
CASSPPGLHQETQYF
>TRBV6-1|TRBJ2-5|TRBD2|-
TGTGCCAGCAGGGGTTGGGGGGGACGAGGAGAGACCCAGTACTTC
CASRGWGGRGETQYF
>TRBV19|TRBJ2-3|TRBD2|-
TGTGCCAGTAGCACGGGACTAGCAACAGATACGCAGTATTTT
CASSTGLATDTQYF
>TRBV6-5|TRBJ2-2|TRBD1|-
TGTGCCAGCAGTTATACGACAGGGTCCAACACCGGGGAGCTGTTTTTT
CASSYTTGSNTGELFF
>TRBV5-8|TRBJ2-3|-|-
TGTGCCAGCAGCTCGAGGATTAGAGATACGCAGTATTTT
CASSSRIRDTQYF
>TRBV27|TRBJ2-3|TRBD1|-
TGTGCCAGCAGCCGGGGACAGCGGTGGGCAGATACGCAGTATTTT
CASSRGQRWADTQYF
>TRBV5-1|TRBJ2-1|TRBD2|-
TGCGCCAGCAGCTTGGCCGGTGCGGGAGGGCCCTCTGAGCAGTTCTTC
CASSLAGAGGPSEQFF
>TRBV4-3|TRBJ2-7|TRBD1|-
TGCGCCAGCAGCCCCGGGACAGCTTCCTACGAGCAGTACTTC
CASSPGTASYEQYF
>TRBV6-1|TRBJ1-5|-|-
TGTGCCAGCAGTGAAGGGGTCTGGGCTAATAATCAGCCCCAGCATTTT
CASSEGVWANNQPQHF
>TRBV12-5|TRBJ2-2|TRBD1|-
TGTGCTAGTGGTCCAAGACAGGGGGCTTCCGGGGAGCTGTTTTTT
CASGPRQGASGELFF
>TRBV6-5|TRBJ1-5|TRBD1|-
TGTGCCAGCAGACAACAGGGGACGGGACAGCCCCAGCATTTT
CASRQQGTGQPQHF
>TRBV7-2|TRBJ1-4|-|-
TGTGCCAGCAGCTTACTACTGCTGGCGGGGACCCGGGGGGAAAAACTGTTTTTT
CASSLLLLAGTRGEKLFF
>TRBV13|TRBJ2-5|-|-
TGTGCCAGCAGCTTATCGGAAGAGACCCAGTACTTC
CASSLSEETQYF
>TRBV19|TRBJ2-7|TRBD2|once
TGTGCCAGTAGTCGGCTAGCGGGAGGTTTCTACGAGCAGTACTTC
CASSRLAGGFYEQYF